This paragraph reports one T cell receptor (beta chain). This CDR3 region has 13 residues. J was trimmed by 10 bases and V by 3 bases; bases with no gene match: 6. The germline V gene encodes CDR1 SGHRS and CDR2 YFSETQ. This entry is derived from a study of blood T cell repertoires in COVID-19. Study context: Samples of COVID-19 (acute and convalescent) were obtained from the United States, Italy and Spain.

TCRdb keeps only in-frame clones here, not all; method: immunoSEQ multiplex PCR. In the table there are 150,000 to 200,000 clones, 88% of which are singletons. The material sequenced was peripheral blood. V and J are TRBV5-1 and TRBJ2-1, with TRBD2 matching over 8 bases. This receptor was obtained from a man in his forties with active or convalescent COVID-19. CDR3 in amino acids: CASSWTSTHEQFF. For the CDR3, the DNA is TGCGCCAGCAGCTGGACTAGCACACACGAGCAGTTCTTC.